One and the same sample provided the 15 T cell receptor beta chains below, sequenced in a study of PD-1 blockade in classical Hodgkin lymphoma. Clones were sequenced by immunoSEQ multiplex PCR, and TCRdb holds only the in-frame ones, with some missing. This table holds around 25,000 clones, roughly 77% found once. As to time point: cycle 4 day 1 (C4D1), after 5 to 7 weeks of nivolumab. Following autologous stem cell transplantation, relapse occurred in every patient, and exposure to brentuximab vedotin varied. This sample comprised peripheral blood mononuclear cells (PBMCs), obtained before the fourth cycle of nivolumab. These receptors all come from a human donor with classical Hodgkin lymphoma.

This chain joins TRBV28 and TRBJ2-1; 12 nucleotides match TRBD2. The CDR3 length is 14 residues. The V segment lost 6 bases and the J segment 9 bases; nucleotides outside the gene matches: 6. CDR1 is MDHEN, CDR2 SYDVKM, per germline. CDR3 DNA sequence: TGTGCCAGCAGCCGACTAGCGGGAGTCGGTGAGCAGTTCTTC. This encodes CASSRLAGVGEQFF.

The rearrangement joins TRBV9 to TRBJ2-7, with D possibly TRBD1 on 5 matching bases. Between the trimmed V and J ends, which lost 0 bases and 6 bases, there was a span of 16 bases. Germline CDR1 and CDR2: SGDLS and YYNGEE. The CDR3 consists of 15 residues. CDR3 protein: CASSVDSQGLGEQYF. CDR3 DNA: TGTGCCAGCAGCGTAGATTCTCAGGGCCTGGGCGAGCAGTACTTC.

This sequence joins TRBV6-4 and TRBJ2-1; TRBD2 matches at 8 bases. CDR3 length equals 15 residues. From germline, CDR1 is MRHNA and CDR2 SNTAGT. V gave up 0 bases and J gave up 3 bases; unmatched junction bases: 1. CDR3 protein: CASSDSTSGYNEQFF. Here the CDR3 DNA reads TGTGCCAGCAGTGACTCAACTAGCGGCTACAATGAGCAGTTCTTC.

The count of this clone is one. The J gene is TRBJ2-1, the V gene TRBV10-3; 16 bases fit TRBD2. Looked up from germline, CDR1 is ENHRY and CDR2 is SYGVKD. The CDR3 covers 18 residues. The junction had 5 bases not matched to a gene; V was cut back by 3 bases and J by 3 bases. The DNA for the CDR3 is TGTGCCATCAGTGAAGGGACTAGCGGGAGGGCCAACTACAATGAGCAGTTCTTC. This gives the protein CAISEGTSGRANYNEQFF.

This clone was seen a single time. The chain joins TRBV29-1 to TRBJ2-2; D is possibly TRBD2 (6 bases). The V end lost 7 bases, the J end lost 0 bases, and 18 bases lay between the germline ends. The CDR3 has 16 amino acids. The germline gives CDR1 SQVTM, CDR2 ANQGSEA. CDR3 amino acids: CSAVGGSGPNTGELFF. The CDR3, as DNA: TGCAGCGCCGTGGGAGGTAGCGGCCCGAACACCGGGGAGCTGTTTTTT.

This chain uses TRBV6-1 with TRBJ1-1; D might be TRBD1 (5 bases). Trimming pared 5 bases from V and 7 bases from J, leaving 14 bases between. This CDR3 has 13 amino acids. Germline CDR1 is MNHNS and CDR2 is SASEGT. The CDR3 coding sequence is TGTGCCAGCAGTTCGGACATCGACCTTGAAGCTTTCTTT. It translates to CASSSDIDLEAFF.

This rearrangement joins TRBV7-9 to TRBJ2-5; 12 bases are shared with TRBD2. The CDR3 contains 16 residues. Unmatched junction bases numbered 6, after V lost 5 bases and J lost 2 bases. Germline lookup yields CDR1 SEHNR and CDR2 FQNEAQ (reference sequence). This chain's CDR3 is CASSTNGLAGQETQYF. The CDR3, as DNA: TGTGCCAGCAGCACAAACGGACTAGCGGGACAAGAGACCCAGTACTTC. Filled out from reference TRBV7-9 and TRBJ2-5, the complete variable domain reads DTGVSQNPRHKITKRGQNVTFRCDPISEHNRLYWYRQTLGQGPEFLTYFQNEAQLEKSRLLSDRFSAERPKGSFSTLEIQRTEQGDSAMYLCASSTNGLAGQETQYFGPGTRLLVL.

The genes are TRBV7-7 and TRBJ2-5; maybe TRBD1 (5 bases). V was pared by 5 bases and J by 7 bases, with 23 bases between. Germline CDR1 is SSHAT and CDR2 is FNYEAQ (reference sequence). CDR3 length equals 16 residues. The chain's CDR3 is CASSPTTQGTEWTQYF. The CDR3 nucleotides are TGTGCCAGCAGCCCCACAACCCAGGGAACCGAGTGGACCCAGTACTTC. Using reference TRBV7-7 and TRBJ2-5 for the parts outside the CDR3, the full variable domain is GAGVSQSPRYKVTKRGQDVTLRCDPISSHATLYWYQQALGQGPEFLTYFNYEAQPDKSGLPSDRFSAERPEGSISTLTIQRTEQRDSAMYRCASSPTTQGTEWTQYFGPGTRLLVL.

The chain has TRBV4-2 and TRBJ2-7, with D perhaps matching TRBD1 (6 bases). CDR1 LGHNA and CDR2 YNFKEQ come from the germline V gene. The CDR3 spans 15 residues. V lost 0 bases and J lost 3, with 12 bases in between. Here the CDR3 reads CASSQEGARGYEQYF. In nucleotides, the CDR3 is TGTGCCAGCAGCCAAGAGGGGGCCCGAGGCTACGAGCAGTACTTC.

The gene calls are TRBV6-5 and TRBJ2-7, with D hard to call. V lost 0 bases and J 2 bases, leaving 14 bases between the germline ends. Looked up from germline, CDR1 is MNHEY and CDR2 is SVGAGI. This CDR3 region has 16 residues. CDR3 sequence (DNA): TGTGCCAGCAGTTACTCGTCGTTACCCCTTACCTACGAGCAGTACTTC. Residues: CASSYSSLPLTYEQYF.

In DNA form, the CDR3 reads TGTGCCAGCAGCCGAAGTAGCGGAGCAAACACAGATACGCAGTATTTT. It is translated as CASSRSSGANTDTQYF. This rearrangement joins TRBV11-2 to TRBJ2-3, with D perhaps TRBD2 (6 bases). Germline CDR1 is SGHAT and CDR2 is FQNNGV. V gave up 5 bases and J gave up 2 bases, with 17 bases separating them. This CDR3 has 16 amino acids.

The J gene is TRBJ2-5, the V gene TRBV13, with 15 bases aligning to TRBD2. The germline CDR1 and CDR2 sequences are PRHDT and FYEKMQ (reference sequence). CDR3 size: 17 residues. The V segment lost 4 bases and the J segment 0 bases; nucleotides outside the gene matches: 3. CDR3 amino acids: CASSWTSGGAYQETQYF. The CDR3 DNA reads as TGTGCCAGCAGCTGGACTAGCGGGGGGGCATACCAAGAGACCCAGTACTTC.

V gene TRBV18 combines with J gene TRBJ2-2; 10 nucleotides line up with TRBD2. Losses at the gene ends were 6 bases for V and 2 bases for J; bases not matched to a gene: 9. Germline V CDR1 and CDR2: KGHSH, LQKENI. CDR3 size: 17 residues. CDR3 DNA sequence: TGTGCCAGCTCTCCCAGCCCTAGCGGGAGAAACACCGGGGAGCTGTTTTTT. Translation gives CASSPSPSGRNTGELFF.

This clone was observed at least ten times. V is TRBV7-9 and J is TRBJ1-1; D ambiguous. Between the trimmed V and J ends, which lost 4 bases and 7 bases, there was a span of 16 bases. CDR1 is SEHNR and CDR2 is FQNEAQ in the germline V gene (reference sequence). The length of the CDR3 is 14 residues. The CDR3 protein is CASSSPVARLEAFF. CDR3 DNA sequence: TGTGCCAGCAGCTCCCCGGTTGCGAGACTTGAAGCTTTCTTT.

V usage is TRBV29-1 and J usage is TRBJ1-2; D is unresolved. CDR1 is SQVTM and CDR2 is ANQGSEA in the germline V gene. CDR3 length: 14 residues. V lost 3 bases and J 3 bases, leaving 14 bases between the germline ends. The CDR3: CSVELGRDYYGYTF. As DNA, the CDR3 is TGCAGCGTTGAGTTGGGGAGGGATTACTATGGCTACACCTTC.